A selection of T cell receptor beta chains follows, all from one sample in a study of spatial heterogeneity in lung cancer. TCRdb independently ran MiXCR on the 5' RACE reads; one entry per CDR3 protein. The sample contains over 45,000 distinct CDR3 sequences, less than 6% of which appear only once. The sample here was PBMCs, taken at surgery. These receptors originate from a male donor with early-stage non-small cell lung cancer. Each CDR3 is given with its conserved first and last residue. A D gene is named only where the DNA matches it firmly. Size is stated for part of the rows, as once, few or many counts, or as a class when the clone is expanded.

j_gene	d_gene	abundance	v_gene	CDR3aa	CDR3nt
TRBJ1-1	-	few	TRBV3-1	CASSRVLRDTEAFF	TGTGCCAGCAGCCGCGTCCTCCGGGACACTGAAGCTTTCTTT
TRBJ2-7	-	-	TRBV10-1	CASSESPSYEQYF	TGCGCCAGCAGTGAGTCGCCTTCCTACGAGCAGTACTTC
TRBJ2-7	-	-	TRBV21-1	CASKGLADFYEQYF	TGTGCCAGCAAGGGGCTAGCGGATTTCTACGAGCAGTACTTC
TRBJ1-3	TRBD1	-	TRBV9	CASSAHRGPGNTIYF	TGTGCCAGCAGCGCGCACAGGGGACCTGGAAACACCATATATTTT
TRBJ1-2	-	many	TRBV6-6	CASTRGTSYGYTF	TGTGCCAGCACAAGAGGTACGAGCTATGGCTACACCTTC
TRBJ2-1	-	many	TRBV20-1	CSAKEGATNEQFF	TGCAGTGCTAAAGAGGGAGCCACCAATGAGCAGTTCTTC
TRBJ2-1	-	few	TRBV6-5	CASSYKPPVRNEQFF	TGTGCCAGCAGTTACAAGCCCCCTGTTCGCAATGAGCAGTTCTTC
TRBJ1-5	-	many	TRBV29-1	CSVGGEFSNQPQHF	TGCAGCGTTGGGGGGGAATTTAGCAATCAGCCCCAGCATTTT
TRBJ2-6	-	many	TRBV30	CAWSVGAGANVLTF	TGTGCCTGGAGTGTCGGGGCTGGGGCCAACGTCCTGACTTTC
TRBJ2-7	-	many	TRBV12-3/TRBV12-4	CASSLFYEGSPRPYEQYF	TGTGCCAGCAGCCTATTTTACGAGGGCAGTCCAAGGCCCTACGAGCAGTACTTC
TRBJ2-5	-	many	TRBV27	CASSSTSDPMYF	TGTGCCAGCAGTTCCACCTCGGACCCGATGTACTTC
TRBJ2-3	TRBD2	few	TRBV11-3	CASSLGGSADTQYF	TGTGCCAGCAGTTTGGGCGGGAGTGCAGATACGCAGTATTTT
TRBJ2-1	TRBD1	many	TRBV27	CASSNSGQGGPRIF	TGTGCCAGCAGTAATTCTGGACAGGGGGGCCCCCGGATCTTC
TRBJ1-4	-	many	TRBV7-7	CASSLGAGLSEKLFF	TGTGCCAGCAGCTTAGGGGCAGGGCTCTCCGAAAAACTGTTTTTT
TRBJ2-1	TRBD2	many	TRBV6-6	CASSHTSGRRDEQFF	TGTGCCAGCAGTCATACTAGCGGGAGAAGGGATGAGCAGTTCTTC
TRBJ1-1	-	many	TRBV9	CASSPRGGTEAFF	TGTGCCAGCAGCCCCCGTGGTGGGACTGAAGCTTTCTTT
TRBJ2-7	-	many	TRBV6-5	CASRNSGATRGEQYF	TGTGCCAGCAGGAACAGTGGGGCCACGAGGGGCGAGCAGTACTTC
TRBJ2-5	-	many	TRBV20-1	CSAIPLGVEETQYF	TGCAGTGCTATCCCTCTGGGGGTTGAGGAGACCCAGTACTTC
TRBJ2-7	-	many	TRBV20-1	CSAREGGSSYEQYF	TGCAGTGCTAGAGAGGGGGGTAGTTCCTACGAGCAGTACTTC
TRBJ1-1	-	many	TRBV7-9	CASSLGGSHMNTEAFF	TGTGCCAGCAGCTTAGGAGGGTCGCACATGAACACTGAAGCTTTCTTT
TRBJ2-2	TRBD2	many	TRBV29-1	CSVEGGLAGGNTGELFF	TGCAGCGTTGAAGGGGGACTAGCGGGAGGAAACACCGGGGAGCTGTTTTTT
TRBJ2-7	-	many	TRBV30	CAWSKGISYEQYF	TGTGCCTGGAGTAAGGGGATTTCCTACGAGCAGTACTTC
TRBJ2-5	TRBD1	few	TRBV6-2/TRBV6-3	CASSSPTRQGWETQYF	TGTGCCAGCAGTTCTCCAACCCGACAGGGGTGGGAGACCCAGTACTTC
TRBJ2-1	TRBD2	many	TRBV5-4	CASRPGVGLAGANEQFF	TGTGCCAGCAGACCCGGCGTCGGGCTAGCGGGAGCCAATGAGCAGTTCTTC
TRBJ2-3	TRBD2	many	TRBV7-2	CASSPRPGGSTRTDTQYF	TGTGCCAGCAGCCCCCGCCCGGGCGGGAGCACCCGCACAGATACGCAGTATTTT
TRBJ2-1	TRBD2	many	TRBV7-9	CASSLDRLAWQFF	TGTGCCAGCAGCTTAGACCGACTAGCGTGGCAGTTCTTC
TRBJ2-3	TRBD2	many	TRBV20-1	CSAQSGRGTDTQYF	TGCAGTGCTCAAAGCGGGAGGGGCACAGATACGCAGTATTTT
TRBJ2-3	TRBD2	many	TRBV7-2	CASSLGPVSGRTDTDTQYF	TGTGCCAGCAGCTTGGGGCCTGTGAGCGGGAGAACCGACACAGATACGCAGTATTTT
TRBJ1-6	TRBD1	many	TRBV5-1	CASSRTGPGSPLHF	TGCGCCAGCAGTCGGACAGGGCCTGGTTCACCCCTCCACTTT
TRBJ1-2	-	many	TRBV12-3/TRBV12-4	CASSRGSQGKDGYTF	TGTGCCAGCAGCCGGGGATCTCAGGGGAAGGATGGCTACACCTTC
TRBJ2-2	-	many	TRBV7-8	CASSRRRVEVGELFF	TGTGCCAGCAGCCGCCGGCGAGTAGAGGTCGGGGAGCTGTTTTTT
TRBJ2-3	-	few	TRBV14	CASSQITSSTDTQYF	TGTGCCAGCAGCCAAATCACATCTAGCACAGATACGCAGTATTTT
TRBJ1-4	-	many	TRBV29-1	CSVGEGEKLFF	TGCAGCGTTGGCGAGGGGGAAAAACTGTTTTTT
TRBJ2-3	-	many	TRBV6-5	CASSYSSPTTKQYF	TGTGCCAGCAGTTACTCGTCGCCCACCACGAAGCAGTATTTT
TRBJ2-1	-	many	TRBV29-1	CSVAYSGTYNEQFF	TGCAGCGTTGCCTATTCCGGCACCTACAATGAGCAGTTCTTC
TRBJ2-7	TRBD2	many	TRBV13	CASSLGLAASYEQYF	TGTGCCAGCAGCTTAGGACTAGCGGCCTCCTACGAGCAGTACTTC
TRBJ2-5	-	many	TRBV7-2	CASSPRMGTQYF	TGTGCCAGCAGCCCACGAATGGGGACCCAGTACTTC
TRBJ2-3	-	many	TRBV12-3/TRBV12-4	CASSFRGGDTQYF	TGTGCCAGCAGTTTTAGGGGAGGAGATACGCAGTATTTT
TRBJ1-5	-	many	TRBV19	CASTRDINQPQHF	TGTGCCAGTACCCGGGACATCAATCAGCCCCAGCATTTT
TRBJ1-5	-	-	TRBV6-2/TRBV6-3	CASSYLEGYQPQHF	TGTGCCAGCAGTTACCTCGAGGGCTATCAGCCCCAGCATTTT
TRBJ2-2	TRBD1	-	TRBV7-4	CASSPAGTGTTGELFF	TGTGCCAGCAGCCCAGCCGGGACAGGGACCACCGGGGAGCTGTTTTTT
TRBJ2-3	-	many	TRBV7-3	CASSLEPSADTQYF	TGTGCCAGCAGCTTAGAACCCAGCGCAGATACGCAGTATTTT
TRBJ2-7	-	many	TRBV20-1	CSARVQAETYEQYF	TGCAGTGCTAGAGTTCAAGCGGAGACCTACGAGCAGTACTTC
TRBJ2-1	-	many	TRBV4-1	CASSQVDLGFSSYNEQFF	TGCGCCAGCAGCCAAGTCGACTTGGGCTTTAGCTCCTACAATGAGCAGTTCTTC
TRBJ2-7	-	-	TRBV12-3/TRBV12-4	CASSFFLLGQEVNEQYF	TGTGCCAGCAGTTTTTTCCTGTTAGGGCAGGAGGTGAACGAGCAGTACTTC
TRBJ2-7	TRBD2	many	TRBV20-1	CSATSGIYEQYF	TGCAGTGCTACCAGCGGGATCTACGAGCAGTACTTC
TRBJ2-1	-	many	TRBV3-1	CASSGDHSSYNEQFF	TGTGCCAGCAGCGGGGACCACAGTTCCTACAATGAGCAGTTCTTC
TRBJ2-3	TRBD1	-	TRBV7-2	CASSSGTGGITDTQYF	TGTGCCAGCAGCTCTGGGACAGGGGGCATCACAGATACGCAGTATTTT
TRBJ2-7	-	-	TRBV30	CAWSMKGEQYF	TGTGCCTGGAGCATGAAAGGGGAGCAGTACTTC
TRBJ1-5	-	many	TRBV4-2	CASSQGVRARSNQPQHF	TGTGCCAGCAGCCAAGGGGTAAGGGCCAGGAGCAATCAGCCCCAGCATTTT
TRBJ2-5	TRBD1	many	TRBV6-6	CASRLLAGRGRGETQYF	TGTGCCAGCAGACTCCTCGCCGGCAGGGGGCGCGGGGAGACCCAGTACTTC
TRBJ1-5	-	many	TRBV4-3	CASSQNREQPQHF	TGCGCCAGCAGCCAAAACAGGGAACAGCCCCAGCATTTT
TRBJ2-3	-	many	TRBV7-2	CASSKTQLSTQYF	TGTGCCAGCAGCAAAACACAGCTCTCTACGCAGTATTTT